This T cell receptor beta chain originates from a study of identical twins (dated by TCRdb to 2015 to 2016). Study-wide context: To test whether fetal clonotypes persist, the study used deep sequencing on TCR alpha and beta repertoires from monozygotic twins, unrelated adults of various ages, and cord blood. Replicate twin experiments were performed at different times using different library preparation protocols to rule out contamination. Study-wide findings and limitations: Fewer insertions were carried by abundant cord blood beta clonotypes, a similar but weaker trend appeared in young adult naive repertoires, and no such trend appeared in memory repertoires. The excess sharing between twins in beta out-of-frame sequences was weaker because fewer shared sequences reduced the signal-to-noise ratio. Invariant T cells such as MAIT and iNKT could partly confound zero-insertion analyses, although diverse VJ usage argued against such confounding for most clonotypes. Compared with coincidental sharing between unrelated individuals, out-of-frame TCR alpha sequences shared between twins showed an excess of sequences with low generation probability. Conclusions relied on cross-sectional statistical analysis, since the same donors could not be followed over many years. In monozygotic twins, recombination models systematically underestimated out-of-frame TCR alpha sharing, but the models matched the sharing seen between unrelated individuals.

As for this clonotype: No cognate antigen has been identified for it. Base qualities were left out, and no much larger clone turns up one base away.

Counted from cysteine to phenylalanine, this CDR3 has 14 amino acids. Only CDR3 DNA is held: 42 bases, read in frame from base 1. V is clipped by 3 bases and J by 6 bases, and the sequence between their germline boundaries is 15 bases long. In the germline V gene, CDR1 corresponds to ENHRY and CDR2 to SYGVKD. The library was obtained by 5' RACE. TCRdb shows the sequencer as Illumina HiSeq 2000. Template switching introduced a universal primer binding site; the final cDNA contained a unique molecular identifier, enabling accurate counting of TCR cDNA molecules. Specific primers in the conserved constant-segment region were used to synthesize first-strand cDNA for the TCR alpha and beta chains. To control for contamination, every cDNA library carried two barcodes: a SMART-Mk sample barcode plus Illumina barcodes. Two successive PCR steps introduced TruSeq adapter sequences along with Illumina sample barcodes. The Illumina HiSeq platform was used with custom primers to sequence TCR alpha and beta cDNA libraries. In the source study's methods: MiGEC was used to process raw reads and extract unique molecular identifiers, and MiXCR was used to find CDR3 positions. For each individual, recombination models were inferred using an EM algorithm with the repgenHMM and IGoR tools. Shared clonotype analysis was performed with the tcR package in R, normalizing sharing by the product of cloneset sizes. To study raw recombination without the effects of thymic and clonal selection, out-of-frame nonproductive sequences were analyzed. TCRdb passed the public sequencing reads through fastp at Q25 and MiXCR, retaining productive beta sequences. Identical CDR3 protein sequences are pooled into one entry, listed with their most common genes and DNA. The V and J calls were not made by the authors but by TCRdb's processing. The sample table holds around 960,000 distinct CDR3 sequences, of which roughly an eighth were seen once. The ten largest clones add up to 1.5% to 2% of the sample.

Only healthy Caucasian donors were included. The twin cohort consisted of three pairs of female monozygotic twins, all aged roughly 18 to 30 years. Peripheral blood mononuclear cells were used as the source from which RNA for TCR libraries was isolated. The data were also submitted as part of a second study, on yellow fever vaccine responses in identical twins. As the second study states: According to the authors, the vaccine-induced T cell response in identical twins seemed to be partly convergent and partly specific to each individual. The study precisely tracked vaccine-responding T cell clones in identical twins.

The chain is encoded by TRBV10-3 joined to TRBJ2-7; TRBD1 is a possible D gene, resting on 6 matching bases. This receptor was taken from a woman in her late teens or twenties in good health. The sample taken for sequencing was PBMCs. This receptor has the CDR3 CAISDWVDSREQYF. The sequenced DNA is TGTGCCATCAGTGATTGGGTGGACAGCCGCGAGCAGTACTTC.